This T cell receptor (beta chain) derives from a study of T cell responses to AZD1222 COVID-19 vaccine. Findings and limits, study-wide: In all cases, repertoires were sampled only after the peak T cell response.

With 0 bases removed from V and 3 bases from J, the gap between germline ends came to 6 bases. This CDR3 has 13 residues. Germline assignment: CDR1 GTSNPN and CDR2 SVGIG (reference sequence). The table came from immunoSEQ multiplex PCR; TCRdb's copy has only in-frame clones and leaves some out. The profile shows approximately 100,000 clones, roughly 91% of them singletons. This clone appeared a single time. Its cognate antigen is unknown. This specimen was peripheral blood, taken on day 0 of AZD1222 vaccination. The receptor was isolated from an adult in good health. The chain combines TRBV30 with TRBJ2-1; D uncertain. This chain's CDR3 is CAWSVGHYNEQFF. DNA for the CDR3: TGTGCCTGGAGTGTAGGCCACTACAATGAGCAGTTCTTC.